One sample yielded the 24 T cell receptor beta chains listed below, sequenced in a study of blood T cell repertoires in COVID-19. The method was immunoSEQ multiplex PCR; TCRdb's version includes in-frame clones alone and lacks a portion of them. Among a few hundred thousand clones listed, more than 75% were seen once. Source material: peripheral blood. These receptors were collected from a man aged 50-59 years with active or convalescent COVID-19.

The V call is TRBV7-9, the J call TRBJ2-3, with 8 bases aligning to TRBD1. The CDR3 length is 16 residues. Germline values: CDR1 SEHNR, CDR2 FQNEAQ (reference sequence). V trimming: 5 bases; J trimming: 1 base; junction bases outside the gene matches: 8. CDR3 in DNA: TGTGCCAGCAGCGGTATCAGGGGGCTGGGCACAGATACGCAGTATTTT. Translating it yields CASSGIRGLGTDTQYF.

The V and J genes are TRBV12-3 or TRBV12-4 and TRBJ2-2; no firm D call. The CDR3 length is 11 residues. V gave up 6 bases and J gave up 3 bases, with 2 bases separating them. Here the CDR3 DNA reads TGTGCCAGCAGCTACACCGGGGAGCTGTTTTTT. Translating it yields CASSYTGELFF.

This rearrangement joins TRBV28 to TRBJ2-7; TRBD1 might be the D (6 bases). V lost 3 bases and J 6 bases, leaving 18 bases between the germline ends. CDR1 MDHEN and CDR2 SYDVKM come from the germline V gene. CDR3 size: 15 residues. The CDR3, as DNA: TGTGCCAGCAGTTTTCGTCCAGGGGTCTCGGGCGAGCAGTACTTC. This sequence encodes CASSFRPGVSGEQYF.

The chain is built from TRBV18 and TRBJ1-1, with D unresolved. The length of the CDR3 is 16 residues. Germline V gene sequence: CDR1 KGHSH, CDR2 LQKENI. V shed 4 bases and J shed 1 base, with 16 bases lying between them. The CDR3 DNA reads as TGTGCCAGCTCACGGCGGCCCCGCAATGGGAACACTGAAGCTTTCTTT. This gives the protein CASSRRPRNGNTEAFF.

The gene calls are TRBV19 and TRBJ2-7, with a tentative D call TRBD2 (5 bases). The V end lost 1 base, the J end lost 2 bases, and 18 bases lay between the germline ends. The CDR3 loop spans 17 amino acids. Germline CDR1 LNHDA, CDR2 SQIVND (reference sequence). CDR3 coding DNA: TGTGCCAGTAGTATAGGGCCCTCGGGGATCCGGACCTACGAGCAGTACTTC. It encodes CASSIGPSGIRTYEQYF.

This rearrangement joins TRBV4-3 to TRBJ2-5, with 8 bases identical to TRBD1. CDR3 length equals 15 residues. V was pared by 1 base and J by 4 bases, with 5 bases of the junction left unmatched. The germline CDR1 and CDR2 sequences are LGHNA and YSLEER. The CDR3 DNA sequence: TGCGCCAGCAGCCAAGGGCAGGGGGCGGGAGAGACCCAGTACTTC. Translating gives CASSQGQGAGETQYF.

This sequence joins TRBV18 and TRBJ2-7; 7 nucleotides align to TRBD1. Unmatched junction bases numbered 7, after V lost 4 bases and J lost 1 base. Germline CDR1 is KGHSH and CDR2 is LQKENI. The CDR3 totals 15 residues. The DNA for the CDR3 is TGTGCCAGCTCACGGGGACAGCGAAGGTCCTACGAGCAGTACTTC. Its translation is CASSRGQRRSYEQYF.

The V gene is TRBV9, the J gene TRBJ2-3, with 9 bases aligning to TRBD1. The J segment lost 3 bases and the V segment lost 4 bases, leaving 15 bases of the junction unmatched. The germline V gene encodes CDR1 SGDLS and CDR2 YYNGEE. The CDR3 has 18 amino acids. The CDR3 loop is CASSPPHLQGAWTDTQYF. The CDR3 region has the DNA TGTGCCAGCAGCCCTCCCCATCTACAGGGGGCCTGGACAGATACGCAGTATTTT.

The rearrangement links TRBV28 to TRBJ2-7; D uncertain. The CDR3 sequence is 15 residues long. V shed 2 bases and J shed 0 bases, with 11 bases lying between them. CDR1 and CDR2 (germline): MDHEN, SYDVKM. The CDR3 nucleotides read TGTGCCAGCAGTTTAACTACGGTGAGCTCCTACGAGCAGTACTTC. The encoded protein is CASSLTTVSSYEQYF.

The chain joins TRBV19 to TRBJ1-1; TRBD1 matches at 11 bases. The germline V gene has CDR1 LNHDA and CDR2 SQIVND (reference sequence). The CDR3 runs 15 residues. The junction had 6 bases not matched to a gene; V was cut back by 4 bases and J by 5 bases. CDR3 DNA: TGTGCCAGTAGTAGAATGGGACAGGGGGGTACTGAAGCTTTCTTT. This gives the protein CASSRMGQGGTEAFF.

This chain links TRBV6-5 with TRBJ1-1; D is ambiguous. The CDR3 spans 13 residues. Germline loops: CDR1 MNHEY, CDR2 SVGAGI. V lost 0 bases to trimming and J lost 7 bases, with 9 bases between them. The CDR3 bases are TGTGCCAGCAGTTACTCGTCATTGAGTGAAGCTTTCTTT. Translated, it gives CASSYSSLSEAFF.

The J gene is TRBJ1-6, the V gene TRBV5-3, with D possibly matching TRBD1 (5 bases). TRBV5-3 is an ORF, and what it does is uncertain. CDR3 length: 15 residues. V shed 3 bases and J shed 6 bases, with 13 bases lying between them. For the CDR3, the DNA is TGTGCCAGAAGCTGCCCAGACAGCCTTAATTCACCCCTCCACTTT. Translation gives CARSCPDSLNSPLHF.

CDR3 nucleotides: TGTGCCACCAGCAGAGATCTCGTGACAGATAGCAATCAGCCCCAGCATTTT. This translates into CATSRDLVTDSNQPQHF. This chain joins TRBV15 and TRBJ1-5; possibly TRBD1 for D (5 bases). In germline, CDR1 is LNHNV, CDR2 YYDKDF (reference sequence). The germline V and J ends were trimmed by 0 bases and 0 bases, with 12 bases remaining between them. The CDR3 consists of 17 residues. Drawing the rest from reference TRBV15 and TRBJ1-5, the complete variable domain is DAMVIQNPRYQVTQFGKPVTLSCSQTLNHNVMYWYQQKSSQAPKLLFHYYDKDFNNEADTPDNFQSRRPNTSFCFLDIRSPGLGDTAMYLCATSRDLVTDSNQPQHFGDGTRLSIL.

The rearrangement links TRBV4-3 to TRBJ1-1; 9 positions match TRBD1. The CDR3 sequence is 15 residues long. With V trimmed by 4 bases and J by 1 base, 4 bases remained unmatched. Germline V gene data show CDR1 as LGHNA and CDR2 as YSLEER. CDR3 nucleotides: TGCGCCAGCAGCCTATACAGGGGGCGGAACACTGAAGCTTTCTTT. It yields the protein CASSLYRGRNTEAFF.

This chain joins TRBV18 and TRBJ1-4, with 10 bases matching TRBD1. The J segment lost 7 bases and the V segment lost 5 bases, leaving 4 bases of the junction unmatched. This CDR3 spans 14 amino acids. Germline V gene lookup returns CDR1 KGHSH and CDR2 LQKENI. The CDR3 reads CASSRQGASEKLFF. The CDR3 DNA sequence: TGTGCCAGCTCAAGACAGGGGGCAAGTGAAAAACTGTTTTTT.

This chain uses TRBV7-9 with TRBJ1-1, with D possibly being TRBD1 (5 bases). CDR3 length: 15 residues. Germline values: CDR1 SEHNR, CDR2 FQNEAQ (reference sequence). The V end lost 4 bases, the J end lost 4 bases, and 16 bases lay between the germline ends. CDR3 sequence: CASSSVREIPTEAFF. As DNA, the CDR3 is TGTGCCAGCAGCTCCGTCAGGGAAATCCCCACTGAAGCTTTCTTT.

The rearrangement joins TRBV7-9 to TRBJ2-7; 8 bases fit TRBD1. V was clipped by 5 bases and J by 2 bases; unmatched bases: 8. The CDR3 extends over 15 amino acids. Germline V gene data show CDR1 as SEHNR and CDR2 as FQNEAQ (reference sequence). The CDR3 spells CASSQPGQEPYEQYF. CDR3 in DNA: TGTGCCAGCAGCCAGCCGGGACAGGAGCCCTACGAGCAGTACTTC.

The gene calls are TRBV28 and TRBJ2-5; D is uncertain. The germline V gene encodes CDR1 MDHEN and CDR2 SYDVKM. The CDR3 has 13 amino acids. V lost 5 bases and J lost 4, with 11 bases in between. The CDR3 nucleotides read TGTGCCAGCAGTCCCCAAGGAGTAGAGACCCAGTACTTC. Translating it yields CASSPQGVETQYF.

This clone was seen ten or more times. The chain is built from TRBV29-1 and TRBJ1-4; no firm D call. Trimming shortened V by 7 bases and J by 2 bases, and 14 bases separated the two germline ends. Germline loops: CDR1 SQVTM, CDR2 ANQGSEA. The CDR3 totals 14 residues. The CDR3 here is CSASPSGTNEKLFF. As DNA, the CDR3 is TGCAGCGCCTCACCCTCGGGGACTAATGAAAAACTGTTTTTT.

The gene calls are TRBV9 and TRBJ2-2; weak D call: TRBD1 (5 bases). From germline, CDR1 is SGDLS and CDR2 YYNGEE. The CDR3 extends over 14 amino acids. V was trimmed by 0 bases and J by 9 bases, leaving 12 bases between them. CDR3 coding DNA: TGTGCCAGCAGCGTAGCGACAGTTAACAGGGAGCTGTTTTTT. This translates into CASSVATVNRELFF.

J is TRBJ2-7 and V is TRBV4-3; 9 bases fit TRBD1. Germline CDR1 LGHNA, CDR2 YSLEER. Trimming at V came to 2 bases and at J to 6 bases, leaving 5 bases not matched to a gene. The CDR3 spans 14 residues. The CDR3 region is CASSQNRGLGEQYF. As DNA, the CDR3 is TGCGCCAGCAGCCAAAACAGGGGGCTGGGCGAGCAGTACTTC.

This clone was observed a single time. The J gene is TRBJ2-1, the V gene TRBV6-5, with no clear D. The CDR3 sequence is 15 residues long. Trimming cost V 2 bases and J 2 bases, with 10 bases left between them. Germline loops: CDR1 MNHEY, CDR2 SVGAGI. Here the CDR3 DNA reads TGTGCCAGCAGTTACGGCTGGGCACCCTACAATGAGCAGTTCTTC. Translating it yields CASSYGWAPYNEQFF.

The chain combines TRBV6-2 or TRBV6-3 with TRBJ1-2; no firm D call. The CDR3 covers 12 residues. The ends were cut back, 3 bases at V and 8 bases at J, with 10 bases in the middle. The germline CDR1 and CDR2 sequences are MNHEY and SVGEGT. The CDR3 nucleotides read TGTGCCAGCAGTTATCCGGGAGGAGGCTACACCTTC. As protein: CASSYPGGGYTF.

The chain links TRBV3-1 (or the pseudogene TRBV3-2) to TRBJ2-1; D is unresolved. This CDR3 spans 14 amino acids. The germline V gene has CDR1 LGHDT and CDR2 YNNKEL (reference sequence). V was shortened by 3 bases and J by 0 bases, with 6 bases between the two germline ends. CDR3 sequence: CASSHRSSYNEQFF. CDR3 coding DNA: TGTGCCAGCAGCCACCGTAGCTCCTACAATGAGCAGTTCTTC.